This T cell receptor (beta chain) is drawn from a study of blood T cell repertoires in COVID-19. Study background: Italy, Spain and the United States were the sources of the convalescent and acute COVID-19 samples. T cells, B-cell-depleted T cells, or PBMCs supplied cDNA or gDNA.

The assay was immunoSEQ multiplex PCR, and TCRdb's table has in-frame clones only and misses some. Of roughly 230,000 clones in the sample, 65% to 85% were seen once. This clonotype was obtained from a human donor in a cohort sampled during active COVID-19. Sequences were obtained from peripheral blood.

The CDR3 region has the DNA TGTGCGACAGGGAGAAACACTGAAGCTTTCTTT. Amino acids: CATGRNTEAFF. The V gene is TRBV7-9, the J gene TRBJ1-1, with 7 bases identical to TRBD1. This CDR3 has 11 residues. The germline V gene encodes CDR1 SEHNR and CDR2 FQNEAQ (reference sequence).